The 13 T cell receptor beta chains below come from one sample, sequenced in a study of blood T cell repertoires in COVID-19. Assay used: immunoSEQ multiplex PCR; TCRdb lists only in-frame clones, some missing. The sample holds 250,000 to 350,000 clones, more than 75% seen once. The material sequenced was PBMCs or T cells enriched from blood (not recorded which). The receptors were sampled from a woman in her sixties in a cohort exposed to, infected with or recovered from COVID-19 (not recorded which).

The chain couples TRBV5-1 to TRBJ2-5; TRBD2 is a possible D gene (6 bases). V dropped 0 bases and J dropped 3 bases, with 12 bases sitting between them. This CDR3 is built from 15 residues. The germline V gene has CDR1 SGHRS and CDR2 YFSETQ. CDR3 sequence reads: CASSLDGTPEETQYF. In DNA form, the CDR3 reads TGCGCCAGCAGCTTGGATGGGACTCCTGAAGAGACCCAGTACTTC.

V and J are TRBV28 and TRBJ1-3, with unresolved D. This CDR3 comprises 14 residues. Between the trimmed V and J ends, which lost 8 bases and 0 bases, there was a span of 11 bases. Germline V gene sequence: CDR1 MDHEN, CDR2 SYDVKM. CDR3 amino acids: CASSQTGSGNTIYF. In nucleotides, the CDR3 is TGTGCCAGCTCCCAAACGGGCTCTGGAAACACCATATATTTT.

The chain has TRBV28 and TRBJ2-5; 9 bases are shared with TRBD2. The CDR3 length is 16 residues. Losses at the gene ends were 2 bases for V and 0 bases for J; bases not matched to a gene: 4. The germline V gene has CDR1 MDHEN and CDR2 SYDVKM. The CDR3 nucleotides are TGTGCCAGCAGTTTAACCACTAGCGGGTACCAAGAGACCCAGTACTTC. It codes for CASSLTTSGYQETQYF.

The genes are TRBV7-9 and TRBJ1-6; D possibly corresponds to TRBD1 (5 bases). Germline loops: CDR1 SEHNR, CDR2 FQNEAQ (reference sequence). This CDR3 contains 15 residues. V lost 5 bases, J lost 7 bases, and 15 bases lay in between. Written as DNA, the CDR3 is TGTGCCAGCAGCCCCGGGGGAGGTTTCAATTCACCCCTCCACTTT. Protein: CASSPGGGFNSPLHF.

CDR3 amino acids: CASSQGRQGVNYGYTF. The CDR3 DNA reads TGTGCCAGCAGCCAAGGCCGACAGGGGGTGAACTATGGCTACACCTTC. This chain connects TRBV4-2 to TRBJ1-2; 9 nucleotides match TRBD1. The germline V gene encodes CDR1 LGHNA and CDR2 YNFKEQ. The CDR3 is 16 amino acids. J lost 2 bases, V lost 1 base, and 5 bases had no gene match.

The J gene is TRBJ2-7, the V gene TRBV28; 7 bases are a match to TRBD2. Germline CDR1 reads MDHEN; CDR2 reads SYDVKM. CDR3 length: 15 amino acids. J gave up 6 bases and V 5 bases, and 13 bases lay outside the gene matches. This chain's CDR3 is CASSGLGGSSSEQYF. DNA for the CDR3: TGTGCCAGCAGTGGTCTGGGCGGGAGTTCTTCCGAGCAGTACTTC.

This rearrangement joins TRBV5-1 to TRBJ2-2; TRBD1 matches 7 bases. The CDR3 has 15 residues. V shed 4 bases and J 5 bases; nucleotides not matched to a gene: 8. The V gene's germline CDR1 is SGHRS and CDR2 YFSETQ. CDR3 loop: CASSARGQGTGELFF. For the CDR3, the DNA is TGCGCCAGCAGCGCGAGGGGGCAGGGGACCGGGGAGCTGTTTTTT.

The J gene is TRBJ1-4, the V gene TRBV5-4; D is unclear. Germline V gene data show CDR1 as SGHNT and CDR2 as YYREEE (reference sequence). The CDR3 totals 14 residues. Trimming shortened V by 1 base and J by 8 bases, and 12 bases separated the two germline ends. The CDR3 here is CASSLFQAREKLFF. The CDR3 nucleotides are TGTGCCAGCAGCTTGTTCCAGGCAAGAGAAAAACTGTTTTTT.

The V gene is TRBV19, the J gene TRBJ1-1, with D possibly matching TRBD1 (5 bases). This CDR3 spans 13 amino acids. Looked up from germline, CDR1 is LNHDA and CDR2 is SQIVND (reference sequence). Trimming shortened V by 7 bases and J by 4 bases, and 13 bases separated the two germline ends. DNA of the CDR3: TGTGCCAGTACGTCAGGGTTTGCCACTGAAGCTTTCTTT. Amino acids: CASTSGFATEAFF.

This chain uses TRBV6-5 with TRBJ1-5, with D perhaps matching TRBD1 (6 bases). There are 15 residues in the CDR3. V lost 4 bases, J lost 0 bases, and 10 bases lay in between. Germline values: CDR1 MNHEY, CDR2 SVGAGI. DNA of the CDR3: TGTGCCAGCAGTTTACAGGGCTATAGCAATCAGCCCCAGCATTTT. Amino acid sequence: CASSLQGYSNQPQHF.

The chain has TRBV19 and TRBJ1-6, with TRBD1 matching 8 bases. This CDR3 region has 16 residues. With V trimmed by 3 bases and J by 6 bases, 7 bases remained unmatched. Germline V gene data show CDR1 as LNHDA and CDR2 as SQIVND (reference sequence). In DNA, the CDR3 is TGTGCCAGTAGTATCGGGACAGGAAGATCTAATTCACCCCTCCACTTT. It specifies CASSIGTGRSNSPLHF.

The rearrangement uses TRBV10-2 and TRBJ2-7; TRBD1 matches 9 bases. CDR3 length equals 15 residues. CDR1 and CDR2 (germline): WSHSY, SAAADI. Trimming removed 7 bases from V and 0 bases from J; junction bases left unmatched: 7. The CDR3, as DNA: TGCGCCAGCACCGAGACAGGGGGGAGCTCCTACGAGCAGTACTTC. Its protein is CASTETGGSSYEQYF.

The genes are TRBV21-1 and TRBJ1-3; whether TRBD1, the table's D call, matches the DNA was not checked. TRBV21-1 is a documented pseudogene. This CDR3 spans 15 amino acids. CDR3 sequence: CASSARGHSGNTIYF. CDR3 DNA sequence: TGTGCCAGCAGCGCCAGGGGGCACTCTGGAAACACCATATATTTT.